One and the same sample provided the 12 T cell receptor beta chains below, sequenced in a study of Graves' ophthalmopathy and Graves' hyperthyroidism. Amplified material comprised TCR beta CDR3 regions derived from RNA transcripts. In the first round, RT-PCR was carried out with HTBI primers, and a multiplex PCR formed the second round. TCRdb re-derived calls from the multiplex PCR reads in MiXCR, one entry per CDR3 protein. The table shows 650,000 to 800,000 distinct CDR3 sequences, with over 40% occurring only once. Material: peripheral blood. These TCRs come from an adult man with Graves' ophthalmopathy.

This clonotype was counted a few times. This chain joins TRBV6-5 and TRBJ2-2; D not resolved. CDR1 and CDR2 from the germline V gene are MNHEY and SVGAGI. Trimming removed 6 bases from V and 3 bases from J, with 11 bases in between. There are 14 residues in the CDR3. CDR3 region: CASSPGSHTGELFF. CDR3 nucleotide sequence: TGTGCCAGCAGCCCCGGGTCCCACACCGGGGAGCTGTTTTTT.

The chain uses TRBV7-2 and TRBJ2-2; no clear D gene. This CDR3 has 16 residues. Germline CDR1 and CDR2: SGHTA and FQGNSA. V was cut by 5 bases and J by 7 bases, with 20 bases left in between. The CDR3 protein is CASSQVLVQGIGELFF. In DNA form, the CDR3 reads TGTGCCAGCAGCCAAGTATTGGTTCAAGGAATCGGGGAGCTGTTTTTT.

This clonotype came up many times. The CDR3, as DNA: TGCAGTGCTAGAGTAGCGGGGGACGTCTCTGGAAACACCATATATTTT. Its protein is CSARVAGDVSGNTIYF. The genes are TRBV20-1 and TRBJ1-3; tentatively, D is TRBD1 (5 bases). The CDR3 has 16 amino acids. With 1 base removed from V and 0 bases from J, the gap between germline ends came to 13 bases. The germline V gene has CDR1 DFQATT and CDR2 SNEGSKA (reference sequence).

Concerning this clonotype: The junction departs from the called germline gene at one end, perhaps through a read error. The V gene is TRBV12-3 or TRBV12-4, the J gene TRBJ1-4, with TRBD1 matching 8 bases. The CDR3 spans 16 residues. This CDR3 reads CAGSPSPTGAYEKLFF. CDR3 nucleotides: TGTGCCGGCAGTCCGTCCCCGACAGGGGCGTATGAAAAACTGTTTTTT.

This clonotype came up a few times. The CDR3 does not end in the conserved phenylalanine or tryptophan, so this is likely a read error. The chain joins TRBV7-2 to TRBJ1-1; no firm D call. The V gene's germline CDR1 is SGHTA and CDR2 FQGNSA. Trimming removed 0 bases at V and 0 bases at J, with 2 bases between. The CDR3 sequence is 13 residues long. This CDR3 is CASSLALNTEAFL. The CDR3 DNA sequence: TGTGCCAGCAGCTTAGCGTTGAACACTGAAGCTTTCCTT.

V and J are TRBV6-6 and TRBJ2-5; no firm D call. Germline V CDR1 and CDR2: MNHNY, SVGAGI (reference sequence). The length of the CDR3 is 13 residues. V lost 5 bases and J 0 bases, leaving 7 bases between the germline ends. The CDR3 protein is CASSGYYQETQYF. The CDR3 nucleotides read TGTGCCAGCAGTGGATATTACCAAGAGACCCAGTACTTC.

The gene calls are TRBV5-1 and TRBJ1-4, with D possibly being TRBD1 (6 bases). Germline V lookup: CDR1 SGHRS, CDR2 YFSETQ. V lost 3 bases to trimming and J lost 7 bases, with 13 bases between them. The CDR3 spans 14 residues. CDR3 coding DNA: TGCGCCAGCAGCTGGGGGGCCAGGGGTGAAAAACTGTTTTTT. Amino acids: CASSWGARGEKLFF.

Worth noting for this clonotype: One end of the junction does not line up with germline, which may come from a read error. The rearrangement links TRBV7-2 to TRBJ2-7, with 11 bases matching TRBD2. Germline V gene sequence: CDR1 SGHTA, CDR2 FQGNSA. The CDR3 extends over 15 amino acids. DNA of the CDR3: TGCGCCAGCAGCCCAGTCGGGACTAGCGGCTACGAGCAGTACTTC. Protein product: CASSPVGTSGYEQYF.

This clonotype was counted ten times or more. The CDR3 DNA is TGTGCCAGCAGCTTAGTAGTAGCGGGAGAAGAGACCCAGTACTTC. Translation gives CASSLVVAGEETQYF. The rearrangement links TRBV7-2 to TRBJ2-5; 9 bases agree with TRBD2. V lost 1 base, J lost 3 bases, and 3 bases stayed unmatched. The CDR3 totals 15 residues. Germline-derived CDR1 and CDR2 are SGHTA and FQGNSA.

This clonotype was detected ten times or more. V usage is TRBV7-2 and J usage is TRBJ2-7; tentatively, D is TRBD1 (5 bases). The germline CDR1 and CDR2 sequences are SGHTA and FQGNSA. V gave up 0 bases and J gave up 6 bases, with 9 bases separating them. The CDR3 contains 13 residues. CDR3 sequence: CASSLAGRVEQYF. CDR3 bases: TGTGCCAGCAGCTTAGCCGGCAGGGTCGAGCAGTACTTC.

The chain joins TRBV6-4 to TRBJ2-2; D may be TRBD2 (5 bases). Germline CDR1 is MRHNA and CDR2 is SNTAGT. The CDR3 consists of 14 residues. The ends were cut back, 0 bases at V and 3 bases at J, with 5 bases in the middle. The CDR3: CASSDSLDTGELFF. The CDR3 DNA reads TGTGCCAGCAGTGACTCACTAGACACCGGGGAGCTGTTTTTT.

This clonotype was counted many times. The genes are TRBV20-1 and TRBJ2-7, with D perhaps TRBD1 or TRBD2 (5 bases each). In germline, CDR1 is DFQATT, CDR2 SNEGSKA (reference sequence). The CDR3 is 13 residues long. The V end lost 6 bases, the J end lost 3 bases, and 15 bases lay between the germline ends. The CDR3 DNA sequence: TGCAGTGCCCAGCGAGGGCAGGGCTACGAGCAGTACTTC. It is translated as CSAQRGQGYEQYF.